These T cell receptor beta chains were read from a single sample in a study of OX40 agonist ivuxolimab in advanced cancers. The repertoire was sequenced with immunoSEQ multiplex PCR; TCRdb's copy has only in-frame clones and lacks some. This sample carries fewer than 90,000 clones, around nine tenths of them seen once, and the ten largest clones take 2% to 3%. Sequencing was performed on CD4+ or CD8+ T cells sorted from blood, taken in a trial of the OX40 agonist ivuxolimab. The receptors shown here come from an adult with an advanced solid tumor such as melanoma, head and neck, liver or kidney cancer. The CDR3 runs from the conserved cysteine through the conserved F or W. The D gene is left open where the match is weak. The size field is filled for only some rows; it gives once, few, many or a size class.

d_call j_call v_call clone_size cdr3_nt cdr3_aa
. TRBJ1-4 TRBV7-8 once TGTGCCAGCAGCTTAGGTCGGGGGCGAACTAATGAAAAACTGTTTTTT CASSLGRGRTNEKLFF
. TRBJ1-2 TRBV7-1 . TGTGCCAGCAGCTCCCGGACAGAGAATCATGGCTACACCTTC CASSSRTENHGYTF
. TRBJ2-3 TRBV19 . TGTGCCAGTAGTATAGCGGGGAGGGGGGACACAGATACGCAGTATTTT CASSIAGRGDTDTQYF
. TRBJ1-1 TRBV6-5 . TGTGCCAGCAGTTTTTACCGTGAAGCTTTCTTT CASSFYREAFF
. TRBJ1-3 TRBV10-1 . TGCGCCACCCAGGACGGGAGCTCTGGAAACACCATATATTTT CATQDGSSGNTIYF
TRBD1 TRBJ1-2 TRBV6-5 . TGTGCCAGCAGTTACCCGACAGGGGGATTCTATGGCTACACCTTC CASSYPTGGFYGYTF
. TRBJ1-4 TRBV10-3 few TGTGCCATCAGGGGGGGGTTTTTT CAIRGGFF
. TRBJ2-6 TRBV19 once TGTGCCAGCCGCCTTATAAGGAACTCTGGGGCCAACGTCCTGACTTTC CASRLIRNSGANVLTF
. TRBJ2-3 TRBV6-1 . TGTGCCAGCACACGACAGATCCCCACAGATACGCAGTATTTT CASTRQIPTDTQYF
TRBD2 TRBJ2-1 TRBV18 . TGTGCCAGCTCACCAAGAACCGGGACTAGCGGCTACAATGAGCAGTTCTTC CASSPRTGTSGYNEQFF
TRBD1 TRBJ2-1 TRBV9 once TGTGCCAGCAGCGTACCGGGACAGGCGAGGCCCAATGAGCAGTTCTTC CASSVPGQARPNEQFF
TRBD1 TRBJ2-5 TRBV27 . TGTGCCAGCAGTCCATCAGCCGGGACAGGGGGAATTAGGCAAGAGACCCAGTACTTC CASSPSAGTGGIRQETQYF
. TRBJ2-2 TRBV7-2 . TGTGCCAGCAGCTACCCGTATGGTCCCGGGGAGCTGTTTTTT CASSYPYGPGELFF
. TRBJ1-2 TRBV14 . TGTGCCAGCAGCCAAGTCCAGGACAGCTATGGCTACACCTTC CASSQVQDSYGYTF
TRBD1 TRBJ2-7 TRBV7-3 . TGTGCCAGCAGCCCAAGTGGCAGGGGGTGTCGCTTC CASSPSGRGCRF
. TRBJ2-4 TRBV18 . TGTGCCAGCTCACCACAATCCGGGCAGAAAAACATTCAGTACTTC CASSPQSGQKNIQYF
. TRBJ1-3 TRBV5-6 . TGTGCCAGCAGCGACGATACTTCCTCTGGAAACACCATATATTTT CASSDDTSSGNTIYF
. TRBJ2-5 TRBV28 . TGTGCCAGCGACAAGGGAGGCGAGACCCAGTACTTC CASDKGGETQYF
. TRBJ2-3 TRBV15 . TGTGCCACCAAGGGACGAAGGGTCGTCCAGGGAGGGGGATCAGGGGGTCCCACAGATACGCAGTATTTT CATKGRRVVQGGGSGGPTDTQYF
. TRBJ1-2 TRBV4-2 . TGTGCCAGCAGCCAGGGTACGGGGTCTAACTATGGCTACACCTTC CASSQGTGSNYGYTF
TRBD1 TRBJ1-1 TRBV18 . TGTGCCAGCTCCCCTCTTCCGGGACAGTCCACTGAAGCTTTCTTT CASSPLPGQSTEAFF
. TRBJ1-6 TRBV27 once TGTGCCAGCAGTTTCGGCAGAAATTCACCCCTCCACTTT CASSFGRNSPLHF
. TRBJ1-5 TRBV15 few TGTGCCACCAGCAGAGATCTACTTCAGCCCCAGCATTTT CATSRDLLQPQHF
TRBD2 TRBJ2-3 TRBV7-2 few TGTGCCAGCAGCTCCGGGACTAGCATCACAGATACGCAGTATTTT CASSSGTSITDTQYF
. TRBJ1-4 TRBV27 . TGTGCCAGCAGTTTATCGTTGAGGTGGGGTGAAAAACTGTTTTTT CASSLSLRWGEKLFF
. TRBJ2-3 TRBV2 . TGTGCCAGCAGTCAACAGAGAAGCACAGATACGCAGTATTTT CASSQQRSTDTQYF
TRBD1 TRBJ2-7 TRBV30 once TGTGCCTGCCGGGACAGCTTTGACGAGCAGTACTTC CACRDSFDEQYF
. TRBJ1-1 TRBV14 once TGTGCCAGCAGCCAAGTTTCAGGGCCTGAAGCTTTCTTT CASSQVSGPEAFF
TRBD1 TRBJ1-4 TRBV9 . TGTGCCAGCAGCGTAGGAAGAGGGGGCCGGGGGCAGAATGAAAAACTGTTTTTT CASSVGRGGRGQNEKLFF
TRBD1 TRBJ2-4 TRBV25-1 . TGTGCCAGCAGTGACGACAGGGGAGAAGCCAAAAACATTCAGTACTTC CASSDDRGEAKNIQYF
. TRBJ1-4 TRBV4-1 . TGCGCCAGCAGCCAAGTGAGTCGCGCTGAAAAACTGTTTTTT CASSQVSRAEKLFF
TRBD1 TRBJ2-1 TRBV5-6 . TGTGCCAGCAGCCGGGACAGGGGACCCTTGGGTGAGCAGTTCTTC CASSRDRGPLGEQFF
. TRBJ2-6 TRBV25-1 . TGTGCCAGCAGTGAATCGAAAGCTGGGGCCAACGTCCTGACTTTC CASSESKAGANVLTF
. TRBJ2-2 TRBV7-6 . TGTGCCAGCAGCATACCGAATAAGGGAGGGAACACCGGGGAGCTGTTTTTT CASSIPNKGGNTGELFF
. TRBJ1-1 TRBV11-3 . TGTGCCAGCAGCCCCGAGGGCAACACTGAAGCTTTCTTT CASSPEGNTEAFF
. TRBJ1-1 TRBV19 . TGTGCCAGTACCCCGGACGGAGGACGCAACACTGAAGCTTTCTTT CASTPDGGRNTEAFF
. TRBJ1-2 TRBV11-2 . TGTGCCAGCAGCCTAGGAAACTATGGCTACACCTTC CASSLGNYGYTF
. TRBJ1-4 TRBV7-2 . TGTGCCAGCCGAGAGCGCGCAACTAATGAAAAACTGTTTTTT CASRERATNEKLFF
TRBD1 TRBJ1-2 TRBV19 . TGTGCCAGTAGTACGCGGGACAGCTATGGCTACACCTTC CASSTRDSYGYTF
. TRBJ1-3 TRBV27 . TGTGCCAGCAGTTTTAGAGCTGGAACGGGAAACACCATATATTTT CASSFRAGTGNTIYF
. TRBJ2-3 TRBV10-3 . TGTGCCATCAGTGACCCTGAACAGGGAACAAATACGCAGTATTTT CAISDPEQGTNTQYF